This T cell receptor beta chain was captured by sequencing in a study of blood T cells in healthy people across ages. Study-wide points: Naive T cell percentage strongly correlated with TCR beta diversity. It was held that diversity estimates obtained from one million T cells represented underestimates. Changes in expanded clonotypes were possibly confounded, as the CMV status of donors was unknown.

In its sample, this clonotype was seen many times. Its antigen is undetermined. For the second PCR, which ran for roughly 7 to 11 cycles, a sample-barcoded 5' primer and a J-beta primer mix were used. A 12-random-nucleotide template-switch adaptor tagged each cDNA molecule. TCRdb analysed the 5' RACE reads with MiXCR anew, one entry per CDR3 protein. This table has about 640,000 distinct CDR3 sequences, roughly 31% appearing once. The sample consisted of blood. The receptor comes from a woman aged 80 or over in good health.

The CDR3 protein is CASSQDRGIRTQYF. The CDR3 DNA reads TGTGCCAGCAGCCAAGATCGGGGTATTCGCACCCAGTACTTC. This sequence joins TRBV4-2 and TRBJ2-5; TRBD2 is a possible D gene (5 bases). Germline CDR1 and CDR2: LGHNA and YNFKEQ. This CDR3 region has 14 residues. Between the trimmed V and J ends, which lost 0 bases and 8 bases, there was a span of 13 bases.